Sequencing of this TCR beta chain was carried out in a study of tumor-infiltrating lymphocytes in primary liver carcinoma. Alongside blood RNA obtained from unsorted whole blood, germline DNA was also extracted. In regard to this clonotype: This may be a read error, as it is one base from a much larger clone.

The CDR3 runs 14 residues. Trimming cost V 9 bases and J 3 bases; bases outside gene matches: 9. Using a constant-region primer together with ProtoScript II reverse transcriptase, TCR beta cDNA was made from 500 ng of total RNA. Three nested multiplex PCR rounds, a slightly modified ARM-PCR, produced the libraries for TCR beta. The study ran its first two PCR rounds for approximately 10 cycles each, using TRBV1-TRBV30 forward primers and a C-beta reverse primer. TCRdb reprocessed the multiplex PCR reads via MiXCR and lists one record per CDR3 protein. Of approximately 320,000 distinct CDR3 sequences in the sample, 45% to 70% are singletons; the top ten hold approximately 15%.

Sequenced material: peripheral blood. The chain couples TRBV12-3 or TRBV12-4 to TRBJ1-1; 8 positions match TRBD1. The clonotype was recovered from a young woman with primary liver carcinoma and hepatitis B virus infection. CDR3 sequence (DNA): TGTGCCAGTCGTTACAGGGGGTTGCACACTGAAGCTTTCTTT. It is translated as CASRYRGLHTEAFF.